This T cell receptor (beta chain) was found in a study of cytomegalovirus exposure and HLA in healthy donors. The PCR contained 60 Vbeta and 13 Jbeta primers. Sequencing used immunoSEQ multiplex PCR; TCRdb keeps in-frame clones, though not all of them. The sample lists 90,000 or so clones, about 80% occurring once. The material sequenced was PBMCs. This receptor was identified in a man aged 30 to 45 in good health and CMV-seropositive.

CDR3 amino acids: CASSPSEARYEQYF. The DNA of the CDR3 is TGTGCCAGCAGCCCGAGTGAGGCCCGCTACGAGCAGTACTTC. This rearrangement joins TRBV4-2 to TRBJ2-7; no reliable D call. Looked up from germline, CDR1 is LGHNA and CDR2 is YNFKEQ. The CDR3 runs to 14 residues. V was cut by 4 bases and J by 3 bases, with 13 bases left in between.